This TCR delta chain derives from a study of gamma-delta chains in newborns, infants, children. Overall study: Polyclonal expansion of innate γδ T cells after birth follows microbial exposure.

This clone ranks as large. The sample has other DNA sequences that encode this CDR3 too. TCRdb fed the reads into CATT to redo clone calling. The sample carries 5,500 to 7,500 delta-chain clones, 2.1% recorded once. V shed 3 bases, J shed 3 bases, and the junction held 2 bases outside the gene matches. Germline-derived CDR1 and CDR2 are GEAIGNYY and EKD. This CDR3 spans 15 amino acids. The rearrangement joins TRDV2 to TRDJ2; 11 nucleotides match TRDD3. The receptor comes from a child who was a newborn, infant or young child, either healthy, febrile or measles-vaccinated (not recorded which). Sequencing was done on a sample of blood. CDR3 loop: CACDVLGDMTAQLFF. The DNA for the CDR3 is TGTGCCTGTGACGTACTGGGGGATATGACAGCACAACTCTTCTTT.